The 25 T cell receptor beta chains below come from one sample, sequenced in a study of patients and donors after allogeneic stem cell transplantation. TCRdb independently ran MiXCR on the RT-PCR reads; one entry per CDR3 protein. The sample includes about 230,000 distinct CDR3 sequences, over 12% of them seen just once. Material: blood, either unsorted or a sorted T cell fraction (not recorded which). Receptors were obtained from a human donor who was either an allogeneic HSCT recipient or a stem cell or donor lymphocyte infusion donor (not recorded which). It is not recorded whose cells these are; they may come from a transplant donor.

The V and J genes are TRBV7-2 and TRBJ2-5, with 7 bases matching TRBD1. CDR3 length equals 15 residues. V lost 0 bases to trimming and J lost 2 bases; unmatched junction nucleotides: 3. Germline V lookup: CDR1 SGHTA, CDR2 FQGNSA. The CDR3 is CASSLAGQIQETQYF. The CDR3 region has the DNA TGTGCCAGCAGCTTAGCGGGACAGATACAAGAGACCCAGTACTTC.

There are a few counts of this clonotype. CDR3 DNA sequence: TGCGCCAGCAGCTTACGGCTAGCGGGGGCTAATGAGCAGTTCTTC. Translated: CASSLRLAGANEQFF. The V and J genes are TRBV5-1 and TRBJ2-1, with TRBD2 matching 10 bases. J lost 7 bases, V lost 2 bases, and 6 bases had no gene match. CDR3 length: 15 residues. CDR1 is SGHRS, CDR2 YFSETQ, per germline.

This clonotype was detected many times. The chain carries TRBV20-1 and TRBJ1-5, with TRBD1 matching 7 bases. This CDR3 is 14 amino acids long. The J segment lost 6 bases and the V segment lost 4 bases, leaving 9 bases of the junction unmatched. Looked up from germline, CDR1 is DFQATT and CDR2 is SNEGSKA (reference sequence). The CDR3 reads CSAKDRSQGQPQHF. Written as DNA, the CDR3 is TGCAGTGCTAAGGACAGGAGCCAAGGTCAGCCCCAGCATTTT.

V gene TRBV11-1 combines with J gene TRBJ1-4, with D possibly being TRBD1 (5 bases). Trimming left V 5 bases short and J 0 bases short, with 10 bases between. CDR3 length equals 15 residues. From germline, CDR1 is SGHAT and CDR2 FQDESV (reference sequence). CDR3 in DNA: TGTGCCAGCAGCAAGGGACGGGCAACTAATGAAAAACTGTTTTTT. It specifies CASSKGRATNEKLFF.

The chain couples TRBV4-2 to TRBJ2-5; TRBD2 aligns across 16 bases. J lost 4 bases, V lost 0 bases, and 8 bases had no gene match. Germline assignment: CDR1 LGHNA and CDR2 YNFKEQ. CDR3 length: 19 residues. The CDR3, as DNA: TGTGCCAGCAGCCAAGATCAGGGGACTAGCGGGGGGGTGGGAGAGACCCAGTACTTC. Residues: CASSQDQGTSGGVGETQYF.

This rearrangement joins TRBV5-1 to TRBJ1-2; D gene uncertain. The CDR3 has 15 residues. V lost 5 bases and J 2 bases, leaving 16 bases between the germline ends. Germline CDR1 SGHRS, CDR2 YFSETQ. The CDR3, as DNA: TGCGCCAGCAGTCCGGGAGGCCCGAAGAACTATGGCTACACCTTC. Protein: CASSPGGPKNYGYTF.

At least ten counts were recorded for this clonotype. The chain is built from TRBV7-8 and TRBJ2-1; D is perhaps TRBD2 (6 bases). V was trimmed by 0 bases and J by 5 bases, leaving 17 bases between them. The V gene's germline CDR1 is SGHVS and CDR2 FQNEAQ. The CDR3 spans 17 residues. The CDR3: CASSLARDPRRNNEQFF. In nucleotides, the CDR3 is TGTGCCAGCAGCTTAGCGCGGGACCCCCGTCGTAACAATGAGCAGTTCTTC. The whole variable domain, remainder taken from reference TRBV7-8 and TRBJ2-1, is GAGVSQSPRYKVAKRGQDVALRCDPISGHVSLFWYQQALGQGPEFLTYFQNEAQLDKSGLPSDRFFAERPEGSVSTLKIQRTQQEDSAVYLCASSLARDPRRNNEQFFGPGTRLTVL.

The sample holds many counts of this clonotype. The chain links TRBV24-1 to TRBJ2-7; 9 positions match TRBD2. V was clipped by 3 bases and J by 2 bases; unmatched bases: 4. Germline CDR1 reads KGHDR; CDR2 reads SFDVKD. This CDR3 comprises 15 residues. This CDR3 is CATSDPSGTPYEQYF. The CDR3 nucleotides read TGTGCCACCAGTGATCCTAGCGGGACACCCTACGAGCAGTACTTC.

The chain employs TRBV20-1 and TRBJ2-3; either TRBD1 or TRBD2 may fit D (5 bases each). Germline lookup yields CDR1 DFQATT and CDR2 SNEGSKA (reference sequence). V gave up 5 bases and J gave up 2 bases, with 8 bases separating them. This CDR3 is 12 amino acids long. CDR3 nucleotide sequence: TGCAGTGCTGGGGACGACACAGATACGCAGTATTTT. Its protein is CSAGDDTDTQYF.

This sequence joins TRBV4-3 and TRBJ1-1, with 7 positions matching TRBD1. CDR1 LGHNA and CDR2 YSLEER come from the germline V gene. The V segment lost 0 bases and the J segment 7 bases; nucleotides outside the gene matches: 14. The CDR3 covers 17 residues. The CDR3: CASSQERIYRGTLEAFF. The CDR3, as DNA: TGCGCCAGCAGCCAAGAGCGCATTTACAGGGGAACTCTTGAAGCTTTCTTT.

The chain joins TRBV3-1 to TRBJ2-7, with D possibly matching TRBD2 (7 bases). With 1 base removed from V and 3 bases from J, the gap between germline ends came to 13 bases. Germline CDR1 LGHDT, CDR2 YNNKEL (reference sequence). The CDR3 runs to 15 residues. CDR3 loop: CASSQVGGGIYEQYF. Here the CDR3 DNA reads TGTGCCAGCAGCCAAGTAGGGGGGGGAATCTACGAGCAGTACTTC.

The J gene is TRBJ1-2, the V gene TRBV19; D possibly corresponds to TRBD1 (6 bases). Germline CDR1 reads LNHDA; CDR2 reads SQIVND (reference sequence). Trimming cost V 9 bases and J 2 bases, with 19 bases left between them. This CDR3 region has 15 residues. CDR3 in amino acids: CASQTGRASNYGYTF. Written as DNA, the CDR3 is TGTGCCAGCCAGACAGGTCGTGCCTCGAACTATGGCTACACCTTC.

In nucleotides, the CDR3 is TGTGCCAGCAGTTTGCAGGGAAATAGAAACACCATATATTTT. Translated, it gives CASSLQGNRNTIYF. This chain connects TRBV12-3 or TRBV12-4 to TRBJ1-3; the D gene is possibly TRBD1 (5 bases). The CDR3 sequence is 14 residues long. V lost 3 bases, J lost 5 bases, and 11 bases lay in between.

This clonotype was seen only a few times. This chain connects TRBV29-1 to TRBJ1-5; D uncertain. Per the germline V gene, CDR1 is SQVTM and CDR2 is ANQGSEA. The CDR3 spans 16 residues. The V and J ends lost 2 bases and 2 bases respectively, with 16 bases between them. The DNA for the CDR3 is TGCAGCGTTGAAAAGAGGACGTCTTTGGGCAATCAGCCCCAGCATTTT. Its translation: CSVEKRTSLGNQPQHF.

This clonotype was recorded a few times. The DNA of the CDR3 is TGTGCCAGCTCACCACAGATCTCCAGCGATACGCAGTATTTT. This codes for CASSPQISSDTQYF. The chain is built from TRBV18 and TRBJ2-3; D is undetermined. Germline values: CDR1 KGHSH, CDR2 LQKENI. Trimming shortened V by 1 base and J by 6 bases, and 11 bases separated the two germline ends. The CDR3 runs to 14 residues.

A few counts support this clonotype. This rearrangement joins TRBV14 to TRBJ2-7; possibly TRBD1 for D (7 bases). The CDR3 totals 14 residues. Germline CDR1 and CDR2: SGHDN and FVKESK. V gave up 4 bases and J gave up 5 bases, with 15 bases separating them. In DNA, the CDR3 is TGTGCCAGCAGCCTACAGGGGAGGATCCACGAGCAGTACTTC. Translated, it gives CASSLQGRIHEQYF.

This clonotype was seen at least ten times. The genes are TRBV20-1 and TRBJ2-7, with D uncertain. Per the germline V gene, CDR1 is DFQATT and CDR2 is SNEGSKA (reference sequence). V was shortened by 4 bases and J by 2 bases, with 15 bases between the two germline ends. CDR3 length: 14 residues. The CDR3 loop reads CSANEHNPPYEQYF. As DNA, the CDR3 is TGCAGTGCTAATGAACACAATCCACCCTACGAGCAGTACTTC.

The chain recombines TRBV6-2 or TRBV6-3 with TRBJ2-5, with D possibly being TRBD2 (7 bases). The CDR3 has 16 residues. The V gene lost 5 bases and the J gene lost 5 bases, with 21 bases spanning the gap. Germline CDR1 and CDR2: MNHEY and SVGEGT. The CDR3 protein is CASSEKRGGFTETQYF. The CDR3 bases are TGTGCCAGCAGTGAGAAGAGGGGGGGCTTCACGGAGACCCAGTACTTC.

In its sample, this clonotype was seen many times. The CDR3 DNA sequence: TGCGCCAGCAGCTTGGGGACTAGCGGACCCTACGAGCAGTACTTC. This codes for CASSLGTSGPYEQYF. This chain connects TRBV5-1 to TRBJ2-7; 10 nucleotides align to TRBD2. The CDR3 loop spans 15 amino acids. Germline CDR1 is SGHRS and CDR2 is YFSETQ. J was trimmed by 2 bases and V by 0 bases; bases with no gene match: 2.

The chain uses TRBV6-1 and TRBJ2-2; 8 positions match TRBD1. The junction had 4 bases not matched to a gene; V was cut back by 5 bases and J by 5 bases. This CDR3 region has 14 residues. Germline V gene lookup returns CDR1 MNHNS and CDR2 SASEGT. CDR3 protein: CASSPRTGTGELFF. In DNA form, the CDR3 reads TGTGCCAGCAGTCCTCGGACAGGGACCGGGGAGCTGTTTTTT.

The genes are TRBV5-1 and TRBJ2-7; a possible D gene is TRBD2 (6 bases). V shed 4 bases and J shed 3 bases, with 20 bases lying between them. From germline, CDR1 is SGHRS and CDR2 YFSETQ. The CDR3 is made up of 16 amino acids. CDR3: CASSPGRLPLFYEQYF. As DNA, the CDR3 is TGCGCCAGCAGCCCGGGGAGGTTACCCCTTTTCTACGAGCAGTACTTC.

This clonotype was counted ten times or more. An end of the junction does not agree with germline; a read error may underlie this. The chain uses TRBV7-7 and TRBJ2-3; D tentatively fits TRBD1 or TRBD2 (5 bases each). Germline lookup yields CDR1 SSHAT and CDR2 FNYEAQ (reference sequence). CDR3 length equals 15 residues. The CDR3 protein is CASSLGETSTDTQYF. The CDR3 DNA sequence: TGTGCTAGCAGCTTAGGGGAGACTAGCACAGATACGCAGTATTTT.

This clonotype was observed at least ten times. The chain is built from TRBV20-1 and TRBJ2-1; D unresolved. Germline V lookup: CDR1 DFQATT, CDR2 SNEGSKA (reference sequence). V shed 3 bases and J shed 0 bases, with 9 bases lying between them. The CDR3 spans 14 residues. The CDR3 sequence: CSARPRGSYNEQFF. CDR3 in DNA: TGCAGTGCTAGGCCTAGAGGCTCCTACAATGAGCAGTTCTTC.

This clonotype was observed at least ten times. The chain uses TRBV15 and TRBJ2-5, with D possibly being TRBD1 (5 bases). Looked up from germline, CDR1 is LNHNV and CDR2 is YYDKDF (reference sequence). Deletions cut 0 bases from V and 1 base from J, with 15 bases between. This CDR3 region has 17 residues. As DNA, the CDR3 is TGTGCCACCAGCAGAGATCTAGGCAGGGCGTTCCAAGAGACCCAGTACTTC. It codes for CATSRDLGRAFQETQYF. The variable domain in full, completed from reference TRBV15 and TRBJ2-5, reads DAMVIQNPRYQVTQFGKPVTLSCSQTLNHNVMYWYQQKSSQAPKLLFHYYDKDFNNEADTPDNFQSRRPNTSFCFLDIRSPGLGDTAMYLCATSRDLGRAFQETQYFGPGTRLLVL.

This chain joins TRBV6-1 and TRBJ2-3, with D hard to call. V lost 6 bases and J lost 1, with 11 bases in between. This CDR3 spans 14 amino acids. The V gene's germline CDR1 is MNHNS and CDR2 SASEGT. This chain's CDR3 is CASRIGSGTDTQYF. The CDR3 DNA is TGTGCCAGCAGAATCGGTTCTGGCACAGATACGCAGTATTTT.